The clone carrying this T cell receptor beta chain was seen just once. This sample was taken from a study of memory CD4+ T cells and cytomegalovirus serostatus. Assay used: immunoSEQ multiplex PCR; TCRdb lists only in-frame clones, some missing. The table includes approximately 53,000 clones, 82% detected once. The CDR3 covers 13 residues. V dropped 5 bases and J dropped 8; count of bases not matched to a gene: 8. Germline V gives CDR1 LNHNV, CDR2 YYDKDF (reference sequence). The sort gate was single viable CD3+CD4+CD8-CD45RO+ cells for memory CD4+ T cells. This chain uses TRBV15 with TRBJ1-2, with TRBD1 matching over 7 bases. Sequencing used memory CD4+ T cells from blood. The sequence was collected from an adult in good health and CMV-seronegative. Here the CDR3 reads CATSDRASWGYTF. The CDR3, as DNA: TGTGCCACCAGCGACAGGGCTTCCTGGGGCTACACCTTC.